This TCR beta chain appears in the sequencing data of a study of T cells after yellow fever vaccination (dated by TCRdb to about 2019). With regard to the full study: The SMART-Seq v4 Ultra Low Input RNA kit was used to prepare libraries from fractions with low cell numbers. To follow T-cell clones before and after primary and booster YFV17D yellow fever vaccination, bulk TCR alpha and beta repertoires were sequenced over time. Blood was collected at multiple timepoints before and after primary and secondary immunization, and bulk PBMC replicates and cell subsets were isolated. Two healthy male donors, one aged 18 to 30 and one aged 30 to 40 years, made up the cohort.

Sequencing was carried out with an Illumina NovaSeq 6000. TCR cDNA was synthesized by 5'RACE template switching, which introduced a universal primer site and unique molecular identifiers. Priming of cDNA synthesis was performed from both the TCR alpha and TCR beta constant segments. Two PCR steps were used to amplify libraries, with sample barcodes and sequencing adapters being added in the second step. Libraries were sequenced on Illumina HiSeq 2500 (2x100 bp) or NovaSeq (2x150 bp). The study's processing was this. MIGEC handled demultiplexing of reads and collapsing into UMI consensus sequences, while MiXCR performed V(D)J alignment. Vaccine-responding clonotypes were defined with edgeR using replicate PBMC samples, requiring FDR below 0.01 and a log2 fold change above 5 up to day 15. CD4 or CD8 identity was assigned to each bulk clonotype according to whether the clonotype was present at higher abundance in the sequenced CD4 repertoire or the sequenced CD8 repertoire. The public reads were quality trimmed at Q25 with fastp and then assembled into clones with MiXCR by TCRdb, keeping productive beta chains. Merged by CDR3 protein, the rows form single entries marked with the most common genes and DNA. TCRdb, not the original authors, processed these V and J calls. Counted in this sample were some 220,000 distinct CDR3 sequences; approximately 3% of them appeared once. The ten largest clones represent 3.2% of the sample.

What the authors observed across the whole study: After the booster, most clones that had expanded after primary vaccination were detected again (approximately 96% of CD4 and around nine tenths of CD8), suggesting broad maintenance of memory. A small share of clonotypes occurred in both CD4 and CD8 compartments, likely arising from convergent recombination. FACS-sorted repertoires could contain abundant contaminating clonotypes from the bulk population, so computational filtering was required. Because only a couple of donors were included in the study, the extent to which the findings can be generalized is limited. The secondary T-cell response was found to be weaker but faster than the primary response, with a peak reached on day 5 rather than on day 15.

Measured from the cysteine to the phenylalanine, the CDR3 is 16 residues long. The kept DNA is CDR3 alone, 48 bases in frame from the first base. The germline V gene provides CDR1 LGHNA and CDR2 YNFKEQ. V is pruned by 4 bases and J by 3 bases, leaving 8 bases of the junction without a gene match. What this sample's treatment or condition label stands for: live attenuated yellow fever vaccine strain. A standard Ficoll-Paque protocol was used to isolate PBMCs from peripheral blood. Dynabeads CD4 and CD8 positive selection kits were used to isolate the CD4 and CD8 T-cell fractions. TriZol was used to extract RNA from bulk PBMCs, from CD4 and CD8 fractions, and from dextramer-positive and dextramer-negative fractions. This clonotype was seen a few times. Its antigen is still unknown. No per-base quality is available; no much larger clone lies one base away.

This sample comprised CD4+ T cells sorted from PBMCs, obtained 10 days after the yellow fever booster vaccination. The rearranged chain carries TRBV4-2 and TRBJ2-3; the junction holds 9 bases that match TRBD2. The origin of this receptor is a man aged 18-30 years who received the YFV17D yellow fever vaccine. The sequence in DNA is TGTGCCAGCAGCCCTCGGCGGGGGGGCGGGACAGATACGCAGTATTTT. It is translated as CASSPRRGGGTDTQYF.